These T cell receptor beta chains were read from a single sample in a study of beta chain features in type 1 diabetes. Clones were read by immunoSEQ multiplex PCR, and TCRdb kept only the in-frame ones, dropping some. The sample yields about 150,000 clones, 10% seen once. Material: naive CD4+ T cells from blood. The receptors stem from a man aged 18 to 29 in good health. Both conserved end residues are part of each CDR3. The D gene is left open where the match is weak. Some rows have no size entry. The others give once, few or many, or a class for an expanded clone.

d_gene: TRBD1; v_gene: TRBV7-3; abundance: -; j_gene: TRBJ1-6; CDR3aa: CASSWAGGYSPLHF; CDR3nt: TGTGCCAGCAGCTGGGCAGGGGGTTATTCACCCCTCCACTTT
d_gene: -; v_gene: TRBV9; abundance: -; j_gene: TRBJ1-2; CDR3aa: CAGSSRLVGGPNYGYTF; CDR3nt: TGTGCCGGCAGCTCGAGACTCGTGGGTGGCCCTAACTATGGCTACACCTTC
d_gene: -; v_gene: TRBV15; abundance: many; j_gene: TRBJ1-2; CDR3aa: CATSSIIAGEGGYTF; CDR3nt: TGTGCCACCAGCAGCATCATAGCTGGGGAGGGCGGCTACACCTTC
d_gene: -; v_gene: TRBV5-1; abundance: -; j_gene: TRBJ2-7; CDR3aa: CASSLEGAYEQYF; CDR3nt: TGCGCCAGCAGCTTGGAAGGGGCCTACGAGCAGTACTTC
d_gene: -; v_gene: TRBV6-6; abundance: few; j_gene: TRBJ1-5; CDR3aa: CASSYDRLGNQPQHF; CDR3nt: TGTGCCAGCAGTTACGACAGGTTAGGGAATCAGCCCCAGCATTTT
d_gene: TRBD2; v_gene: TRBV29-1; abundance: -; j_gene: TRBJ2-5; CDR3aa: CSVFTRGSGGVEYF; CDR3nt: TGCAGCGTTTTCACTCGGGGTAGCGGGGGCGTAGAGTACTTC
d_gene: -; v_gene: TRBV6-6; abundance: once; j_gene: TRBJ2-5; CDR3aa: CASSKTGSAQYF; CDR3nt: TGTGCCAGCAGCAAGACTGGTAGCGCCCAGTACTTC
d_gene: TRBD1; v_gene: TRBV7-9; abundance: few; j_gene: TRBJ2-2; CDR3aa: CASSRQGAGNTGELFF; CDR3nt: TGTGCCAGCAGTCGACAGGGGGCAGGGAACACCGGGGAGCTGTTTTTT
d_gene: -; v_gene: TRBV11-3; abundance: few; j_gene: TRBJ2-2; CDR3aa: CASSQSMNTGELFF; CDR3nt: TGTGCCAGCAGCCAATCAATGAACACCGGGGAGCTGTTTTTT
d_gene: -; v_gene: TRBV7-9; abundance: few; j_gene: TRBJ1-3; CDR3aa: CASSGLNGNTIYF; CDR3nt: TGTGCCAGCAGTGGGCTTAATGGAAACACCATATATTTT
d_gene: -; v_gene: TRBV5-4; abundance: few; j_gene: TRBJ1-6; CDR3aa: CASSLPGQTNSPLHF; CDR3nt: TGTGCCAGCAGCTTACCGGGACAAACTAATTCACCCCTCCACTTT
d_gene: -; v_gene: TRBV18; abundance: -; j_gene: TRBJ1-1; CDR3aa: CASSPPRTEAFF; CDR3nt: TGTGCCAGCTCACCACCGAGGACTGAAGCTTTCTTT
d_gene: -; v_gene: TRBV9; abundance: -; j_gene: TRBJ1-6; CDR3aa: CASSVAGTRSSYNSPLHF; CDR3nt: TGTGCCAGCAGCGTCGCCGGGACAAGGAGCTCCTATAATTCACCCCTCCACTTT
d_gene: TRBD1; v_gene: TRBV30; abundance: -; j_gene: TRBJ1-1; CDR3aa: CAWRHRQGAGDTEAFF; CDR3nt: TGTGCCTGGAGGCATAGACAGGGGGCAGGGGACACTGAAGCTTTCTTT
d_gene: -; v_gene: TRBV5-1; abundance: -; j_gene: TRBJ1-6; CDR3aa: CASSIVPGGSPLHF; CDR3nt: TGCGCCAGCAGCATAGTGCCAGGAGGGTCACCCCTCCACTTT
d_gene: -; v_gene: TRBV6-5; abundance: few; j_gene: TRBJ1-6; CDR3aa: CASSYERLGDPLHF; CDR3nt: TGTGCCAGCAGTTACGAACGATTAGGAGACCCCCTCCACTTT
d_gene: -; v_gene: TRBV30; abundance: many; j_gene: TRBJ2-6; CDR3aa: CAWTRVASGANVLTF; CDR3nt: TGTGCCTGGACCCGGGTCGCATCTGGGGCCAACGTCCTGACTTTC
d_gene: TRBD2; v_gene: TRBV9; abundance: -; j_gene: TRBJ2-1; CDR3aa: CASSVGGGAGNEQFF; CDR3nt: TGTGCCAGCAGCGTTGGCGGGGGGGCCGGTAATGAGCAGTTCTTC
d_gene: TRBD2; v_gene: TRBV7-2; abundance: -; j_gene: TRBJ2-3; CDR3aa: CASSLEGLAGGTDTQYF; CDR3nt: TGTGCCAGCAGCTTAGAGGGACTAGCGGGGGGGACAGATACGCAGTATTTT